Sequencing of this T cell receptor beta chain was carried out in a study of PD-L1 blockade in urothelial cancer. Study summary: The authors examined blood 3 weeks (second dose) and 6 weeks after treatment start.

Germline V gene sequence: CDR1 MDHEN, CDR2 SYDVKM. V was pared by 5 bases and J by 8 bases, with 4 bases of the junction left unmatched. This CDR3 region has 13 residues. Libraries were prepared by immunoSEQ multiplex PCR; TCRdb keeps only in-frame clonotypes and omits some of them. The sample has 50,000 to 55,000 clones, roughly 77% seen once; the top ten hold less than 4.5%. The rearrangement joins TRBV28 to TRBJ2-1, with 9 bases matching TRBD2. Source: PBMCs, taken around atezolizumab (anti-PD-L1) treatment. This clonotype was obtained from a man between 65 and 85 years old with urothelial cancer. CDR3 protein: CASSPRTSDEQFF. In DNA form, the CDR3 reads TGTGCCAGCAGTCCTCGGACTAGCGATGAGCAGTTCTTC.